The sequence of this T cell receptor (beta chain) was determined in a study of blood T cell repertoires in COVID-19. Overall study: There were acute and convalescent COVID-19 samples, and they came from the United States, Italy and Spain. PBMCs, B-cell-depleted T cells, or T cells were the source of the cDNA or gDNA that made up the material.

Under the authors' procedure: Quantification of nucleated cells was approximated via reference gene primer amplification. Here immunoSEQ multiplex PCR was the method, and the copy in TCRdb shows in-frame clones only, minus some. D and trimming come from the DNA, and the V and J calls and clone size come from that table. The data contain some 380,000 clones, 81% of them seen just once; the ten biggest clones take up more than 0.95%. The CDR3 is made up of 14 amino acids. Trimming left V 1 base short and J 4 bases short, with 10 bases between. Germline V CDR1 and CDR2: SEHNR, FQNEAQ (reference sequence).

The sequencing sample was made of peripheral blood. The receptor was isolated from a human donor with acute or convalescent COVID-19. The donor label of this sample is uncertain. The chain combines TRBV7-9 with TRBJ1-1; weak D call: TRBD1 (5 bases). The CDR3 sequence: CASSLDGRGTEAFF. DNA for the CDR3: TGTGCCAGCAGCTTAGATGGAAGGGGCACTGAAGCTTTCTTT.